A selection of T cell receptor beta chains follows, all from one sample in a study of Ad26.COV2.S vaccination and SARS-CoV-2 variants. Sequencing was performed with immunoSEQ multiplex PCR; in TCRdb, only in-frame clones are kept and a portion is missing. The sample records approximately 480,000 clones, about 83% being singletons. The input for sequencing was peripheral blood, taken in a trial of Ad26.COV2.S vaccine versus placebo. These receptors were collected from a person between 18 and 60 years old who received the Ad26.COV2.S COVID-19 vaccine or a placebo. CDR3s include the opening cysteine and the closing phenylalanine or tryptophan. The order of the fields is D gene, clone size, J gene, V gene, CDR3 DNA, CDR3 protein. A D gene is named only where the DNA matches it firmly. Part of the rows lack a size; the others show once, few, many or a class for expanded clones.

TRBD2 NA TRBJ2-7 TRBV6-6 TGTGCCAGCAGACCCAATAGCGGGAGTCTTTACGAGCAGTACTTC CASRPNSGSLYEQYF
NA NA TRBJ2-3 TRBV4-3 TGCGCCAGCAGCCAAGATCCTGTCTTGTCAGATACGCAGTATTTT CASSQDPVLSDTQYF
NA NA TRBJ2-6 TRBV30 TGTGCCTGGAGCGTTCGGGGAACTGGGGCCAACGTCCTGACTTTC CAWSVRGTGANVLTF
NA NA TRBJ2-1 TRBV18 TGTGCCAGCTCACCATTGGGCCAGGGAATAAGGAATGAGCAGTTCTTC CASSPLGQGIRNEQFF
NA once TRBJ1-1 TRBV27 TGTGCCAGCAAGGTCGGCGGTCTGAACACTGAAGCTTTCTTT CASKVGGLNTEAFF
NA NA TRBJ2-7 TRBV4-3 TGCGCCAGCAGCCAAGCTCCGTTGGGGAGCGACGAGCAGTACTTC CASSQAPLGSDEQYF
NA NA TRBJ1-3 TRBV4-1 TGCGCCAGCAGCCAAGGGCCCCCTCCCCCTACCTCTGGAAACACCATATATTTT CASSQGPPPPTSGNTIYF
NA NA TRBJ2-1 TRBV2 TGTGCCAGCAGCCCCCGGACAGCAAACAATGAGCAGTTCTTC CASSPRTANNEQFF
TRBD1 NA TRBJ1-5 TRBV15 TGTGCCACCTCCCCCCAGGGGGCCAGTCAGCCCCAGCATTTT CATSPQGASQPQHF
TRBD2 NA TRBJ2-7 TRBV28 TGTGCCAGCAGATCTAGCGGGAGCTTTAAGGAGCAGTACTTC CASRSSGSFKEQYF
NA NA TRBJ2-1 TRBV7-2 TGTGCCAGCAGCTCTACCTACAATGAGCAGTTCTTC CASSSTYNEQFF
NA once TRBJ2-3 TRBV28 TGTGCCAGCAGTTCGCCAGCGGGTGCCAGCGGGGATACGCAGTATTTT CASSSPAGASGDTQYF
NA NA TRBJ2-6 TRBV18 TGTGCCAGCTCACCCTCTGGGGCCAACGTCCTGACTTTC CASSPSGANVLTF
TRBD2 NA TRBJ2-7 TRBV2 TGTGCCAGCAGGGATGGGGGGGTACAGGCCTACGAGCAGTACTTC CASRDGGVQAYEQYF
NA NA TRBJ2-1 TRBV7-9 TGTGCCAGCAGCCCTACGACTAGACAGCAGTTCTTC CASSPTTRQQFF
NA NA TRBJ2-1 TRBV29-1 TGCAGCGTCTCTCAGCCCCTCGGATCCTTCCATGAGCAGTTCTTC CSVSQPLGSFHEQFF
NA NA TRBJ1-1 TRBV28 TGTGCCAGCAGTTTGTTAGGAGGTGTCACTGAAGCTTTCTTT CASSLLGGVTEAFF
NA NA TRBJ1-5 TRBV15 TGTGCCACCAGCAGGACCTCCGATCAGCCCCAGCATTTT CATSRTSDQPQHF
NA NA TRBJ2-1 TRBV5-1 TGCGCCAGCAGCTTTTGGGGCGACGAGCAGTTCTTC CASSFWGDEQFF
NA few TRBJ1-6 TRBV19 TGTGCCAGTAGTACCCGACAGATGAATTCACCCCTCCACTTT CASSTRQMNSPLHF
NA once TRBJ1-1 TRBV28 TGTGCCAGCAGTTTTTGGGCTGAAGCTTTCTTT CASSFWAEAFF
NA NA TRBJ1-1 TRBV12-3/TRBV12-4 TGTGCCAGCACTTGGGGGCGAAAAACTGAAGCTTTCTTT CASTWGRKTEAFF
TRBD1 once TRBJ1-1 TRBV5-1 TGCGCCAGCAGCTCAAGCACAGGGGTCTCGAACACTGAAGCTTTCTTT CASSSSTGVSNTEAFF
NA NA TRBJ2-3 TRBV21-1 TGTGCCAGCAGCAAATACCCGGGGCGATACACAGATACGCAGTATTTT CASSKYPGRYTDTQYF
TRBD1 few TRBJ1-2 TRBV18 TGTGCCAGCTCACCAGGGGACAGGAAGGACTATGGCTACACCTTC CASSPGDRKDYGYTF
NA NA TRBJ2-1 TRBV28 TGTGCCAGCAGTGCACCAGGGAGTGGTGAGCAGTTCTTC CASSAPGSGEQFF
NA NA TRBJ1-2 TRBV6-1 TGTGCCAGCAGTGATAATTGGCAGGGGGGCTACACCTTC CASSDNWQGGYTF
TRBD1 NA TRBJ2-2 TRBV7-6 TGTGCCAGCAGCTTAGGAGGGACAGGGAACACCGGGGAGCTGTTTTTT CASSLGGTGNTGELFF
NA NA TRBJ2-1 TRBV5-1 TGCGCCAGCAGCTTCGGTGGGACATACTACAATGAGCAGTTCTTC CASSFGGTYYNEQFF
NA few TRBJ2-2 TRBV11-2 TGTGCCAGCAGCTTAGTTGTTGGGTATGGCACCGGGGAGCTGTTTTTT CASSLVVGYGTGELFF
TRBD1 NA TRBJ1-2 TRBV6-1 TGTGCCAGCAGTGAAGGGACAGGGTTTGGCTACACCTTC CASSEGTGFGYTF
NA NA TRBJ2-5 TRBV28 TGTGCCAGCAGACCTCCCGGGCTCTCGACACTACACCAAGAGACCCAGTACTTC CASRPPGLSTLHQETQYF
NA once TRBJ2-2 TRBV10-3 TGTGCCATCAGTCTAAACACTAAGACCGGGGAGCTGTTTTTT CAISLNTKTGELFF
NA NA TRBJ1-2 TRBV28 TGTGCCAGCAGTTCTCCCCTTTCCACAGGGTCCTATGGCTACACCTTC CASSSPLSTGSYGYTF
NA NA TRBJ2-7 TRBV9 TGTGCCAGCAGCGTAGAGGAGCCACCAAATTACGAGCAGTACTTC CASSVEEPPNYEQYF
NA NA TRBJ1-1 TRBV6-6 TGTGCCAGCAGTTACCCAAGGGGCGGACCTGAAGCTTTCTTT CASSYPRGGPEAFF
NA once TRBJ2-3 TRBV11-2 TGTGCCAGCAGCTTAGAGCGAGGACTTAGTACGCAGTATTTT CASSLERGLSTQYF
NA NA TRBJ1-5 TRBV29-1 TGCAGCGTTGGGGTCCATAGCAATCAGCCCCAGCATTTT CSVGVHSNQPQHF
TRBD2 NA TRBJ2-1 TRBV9 TGTGCCAGCAGCGTAGTCCTCAGGACTAGCGGGAGCGCAGCGGCCGGGGAGCAGTTCTTC CASSVVLRTSGSAAAGEQFF
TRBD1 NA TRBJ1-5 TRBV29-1 TGCAGCGTGGGAGACAGGGCCAATCAGCCCCAGCATTTT CSVGDRANQPQHF